Following are 27 T cell receptor beta chains from one sample sequenced in a study of shared clonotypes between healthy human individuals (dated by TCRdb to 2020 to 2022). Library prep was done by the immunoSEQ multiplex PCR assay. TCRdb holds this immuneACCESS table with in-frame rearrangements only. Some clones are missing; in checked studies, unresolved V genes explain under half, and the rest has no known cause. The sample records more than 2 million clones, about 93% of which are singletons. More than 1.5% of the sample is held by the ten biggest clonotypes. CD8 naive samples were CD45RO-negative cells positively selected for CCR7, giving a CD45RA+CCR7+ population that excluded TemRA cells. Material for sequencing was naive CD8+ T cells from PBMCs. The intended sense of this specimen's cell subset or site label: CD45RA+CCR7+. These receptors were taken from a young man in good health. Some clones in this sample may be carry-over from other donors' samples.

The chain links TRBV15 to TRBJ2-1; either TRBD1 or TRBD2 may fit D (7 bases each). V shed 3 bases and J shed 7 bases, with 16 bases lying between them. This CDR3 is 15 amino acids long. The germline V gene has CDR1 LNHNV and CDR2 YYDKDF (reference sequence). The CDR3 loop is CATSSSGEGANEQFF. The DNA for the CDR3 is TGTGCCACCAGCAGTTCGGGGGAGGGGGCTAATGAGCAGTTCTTC.

This chain joins TRBV29-1 and TRBJ2-7; TRBD2 agrees at 12 bases. The CDR3 is 14 amino acids. Germline V gene lookup returns CDR1 SQVTM and CDR2 ANQGSEA. The V and J ends lost 6 bases and 2 bases, in that order; junction bases with no gene match: 5. DNA of the CDR3: TGCAGCGTGGGACTAGCGGGTGACCCCTACGAGCAGTACTTC. Its translation: CSVGLAGDPYEQYF.

In DNA, the CDR3 is TGTGCCAGCAGTTTTAAGAATGAAAAACTGTTTTTT. Its translation is CASSFKNEKLFF. The V and J genes are TRBV28 and TRBJ1-4; D remains ambiguous. CDR1 and CDR2 (germline): MDHEN, SYDVKM. The CDR3 is made up of 12 amino acids. The V and J ends lost 3 bases and 5 bases respectively, with 4 bases between them. The full variable domain, completed using reference TRBV28 and TRBJ1-4, is DVKVTQSSRYLVKRTGEKVFLECVQDMDHENMFWYRQDPGLGLRLIYFSYDVKMKEKGDIPEGYSVSREKKERFSLILESASTNQTSMYLCASSFKNEKLFFGSGTQLSVL.

This sequence joins TRBV9 and TRBJ2-2; TRBD1 matches 7 bases. The germline CDR1 and CDR2 sequences are SGDLS and YYNGEE. The CDR3 is 16 amino acids. V lost 3 bases and J lost 5; bases outside the gene matches: 10. The DNA for the CDR3 is TGTGCCAGCAGCGAGCCCCGGACAGGAAGAACCGGGGAGCTGTTTTTT. Protein sequence: CASSEPRTGRTGELFF.

This chain joins TRBV9 and TRBJ2-1; 8 nucleotides match TRBD2. The CDR3 is made up of 18 amino acids. CDR1 is SGDLS, CDR2 YYNGEE, per germline. Trimming removed 3 bases from V and 4 bases from J; junction bases left unmatched: 15. The CDR3 region has the DNA TGTGCCAGCAGCGCCAACTTAGTCGGTGGCGGGAGGTACAATGAGCAGTTCTTC. Amino acid sequence: CASSANLVGGGRYNEQFF.

This sequence joins TRBV28 and TRBJ2-3; no definite D call. V lost 6 bases and J lost 0, with 13 bases in between. CDR1 and CDR2 (germline): MDHEN, SYDVKM. The CDR3 covers 15 residues. CDR3 amino acids: CASSRRKPSTDTQYF. CDR3 nucleotides: TGTGCCAGCAGCCGTCGCAAGCCAAGCACAGATACGCAGTATTTT.

The chain is built from TRBV6-1 and TRBJ1-1, with D perhaps matching TRBD1 (5 bases). Germline loops: CDR1 MNHNS, CDR2 SASEGT. The CDR3 covers 12 residues. The germline V and J ends were trimmed by 5 bases and 8 bases, with 12 bases remaining between them. The CDR3 nucleotides are TGTGCCAGCAGTAGGACGGGACGGGAAGCTTTCTTT. Amino acid sequence: CASSRTGREAFF.

The chain has TRBV4-1 and TRBJ2-7; D may be TRBD1 (6 bases). This CDR3 spans 15 amino acids. Trimming left V 0 bases short and J 7 bases short, with 16 bases between. Germline CDR1 and CDR2: MGHRA and YSYEKL. The chain's CDR3 is CASSQDGQWAQEQYF. The CDR3 bases are TGCGCCAGCAGCCAAGATGGACAGTGGGCCCAGGAGCAGTACTTC.

The chain uses TRBV25-1 and TRBJ1-1; 8 bases fit TRBD1. Per germline, CDR1 MGHDK and CDR2 SYGVNS. V gave up 5 bases and J gave up 1 base; unmatched junction bases: 3. The CDR3 extends over 14 amino acids. The CDR3 sequence: CASSHTGGNTEAFF. The CDR3 DNA reads TGTGCCAGCAGTCATACAGGGGGGAACACTGAAGCTTTCTTT.

Turning to this clone: In the same sample, other DNA sequences code for this CDR3. This chain connects TRBV7-9 to TRBJ2-7; D not resolved. The CDR3 loop spans 13 amino acids. Trimming shortened V by 1 base and J by 3 bases, and 7 bases separated the two germline ends. CDR1 is SEHNR, CDR2 FQNEAQ, per germline (reference sequence). CDR3 residues: CASSLGLDYEQYF. In DNA, the CDR3 is TGTGCCAGCAGCTTAGGGTTAGACTACGAGCAGTACTTC. The whole variable domain, filled in from reference TRBV7-9 and TRBJ2-7, reads DTGVSQNPRHKITKRGQNVTFRCDPISEHNRLYWYRQTLGQGPEFLTYFQNEAQLEKSRLLSDRFSAERPKGSFSTLEIQRTEQGDSAMYLCASSLGLDYEQYFGPGTRLTVT.

The chain combines TRBV9 with TRBJ2-7; tentative D call: TRBD2 (5 bases). The CDR3 is made up of 14 amino acids. Trimming stripped 4 bases from V and 4 bases from J, with 15 bases between. The V gene's germline CDR1 is SGDLS and CDR2 YYNGEE. The CDR3 loop reads CASSPPGGGYEQYF. CDR3 in DNA: TGTGCCAGCAGCCCCCCCGGAGGCGGATACGAGCAGTACTTC.

The CDR3 sequence is CASSLVGGSDTQYF. The CDR3 region has the DNA TGTGCCAGCAGCTTGGTAGGCGGCTCGGATACGCAGTATTTT. The J gene is TRBJ2-3, the V gene TRBV5-8; no clear D. This CDR3 has 14 residues. Looked up from germline, CDR1 is SGHTS and CDR2 is YDEGEE. The V end lost 0 bases, the J end lost 6 bases, and 11 bases lay between the germline ends.

V and J are TRBV18 and TRBJ2-7; the D gene is possibly TRBD1 (6 bases). The length of the CDR3 is 14 residues. Per the germline V gene, CDR1 is KGHSH and CDR2 is LQKENI. Trimming removed 3 bases from V and 3 bases from J, with 12 bases in between. The CDR3, as DNA: TGTGCCAGCTCACCCCCGGGACACGGCTACGAGCAGTACTTC. Its protein is CASSPPGHGYEQYF.

The chain links TRBV29-1 to TRBJ1-5; D is perhaps TRBD1 (6 bases). The V end was cut by 2 bases, the J end by 11 bases, with 22 bases between. From germline, CDR1 is SQVTM and CDR2 ANQGSEA. The CDR3 is made up of 15 amino acids. In nucleotides, the CDR3 is TGCAGCGTTGAACTTACCGACGGGCAGGCAGGGGCCCAGCATTTT. Its protein product is CSVELTDGQAGAQHF.

V and J are TRBV15 and TRBJ2-1; D possibly corresponds to TRBD2 (6 bases). The CDR3 has 15 residues. Germline CDR1 reads LNHNV; CDR2 reads YYDKDF (reference sequence). V was shortened by 0 bases and J by 6 bases, with 12 bases between the two germline ends. CDR3: CATSRDTGTGNEQFF. CDR3 coding DNA: TGTGCCACCAGCAGAGACACCGGGACTGGCAATGAGCAGTTCTTC.

The chain has TRBV10-3 and TRBJ2-7; D may be TRBD1 (5 bases). CDR1 is ENHRY and CDR2 is SYGVKD in the germline V gene. The length of the CDR3 is 13 residues. Trimming took off 6 bases at V and 2 bases at J, with 11 bases between the two ends. CDR3 DNA sequence: TGTGCCATCAGGGATGACAGTCCCTACGAGCAGTACTTC. This sequence encodes CAIRDDSPYEQYF.

The chain has TRBV9 and TRBJ2-7, with 11 bases identical to TRBD2. Germline loops: CDR1 SGDLS, CDR2 YYNGEE. This CDR3 is 15 amino acids long. The V gene end was trimmed by 4 bases and the J gene end by 2 bases; junction bases not matched to a gene: 5. CDR3 nucleotide sequence: TGTGCCAGCAGCCCACTAGCGGGAGTCGCCTACGAGCAGTACTTC. Translation gives CASSPLAGVAYEQYF.

The chain recombines TRBV19 with TRBJ2-1; TRBD1 aligns across 8 bases. The CDR3 has 13 amino acids. In germline, CDR1 is LNHDA, CDR2 SQIVND (reference sequence). After removal of 9 bases from V and 0 bases from J, the junction contained 1 base not matched to a gene. The CDR3 here is CASRGLSYNEQFF. The CDR3 region has the DNA TGTGCCAGCAGGGGGCTCTCCTACAATGAGCAGTTCTTC.

This clone was seen once. The chain links TRBV5-1 to TRBJ2-1, with a possible D match to TRBD2 (5 bases). Germline assignment: CDR1 SGHRS and CDR2 YFSETQ. V lost 7 bases to trimming and J lost 5 bases, with 7 bases between them. CDR3 length equals 11 residues. The CDR3 loop is CASFGNNEQFF. Here the CDR3 DNA reads TGCGCCAGCTTCGGGAACAATGAGCAGTTCTTC.

Comment on this clone: Other DNA sequences in this sample translate to the same CDR3. The rearrangement joins TRBV7-2 to TRBJ1-2; 9 bases are a match to TRBD1. Looked up from germline, CDR1 is SGHTA and CDR2 is FQGNSA. The CDR3 covers 15 residues. V lost 4 bases and J lost 2; bases outside the gene matches: 5. The CDR3 sequence is CASSSRDRVNYGYTF. The CDR3 coding sequence is TGTGCCAGCAGCTCAAGGGACAGGGTGAACTATGGCTACACCTTC.

This clone occurred once. V gene TRBV5-4 combines with J gene TRBJ2-7; TRBD2 might be the D (6 bases). CDR1 is SGHNT, CDR2 YYREEE, per germline (reference sequence). The V end was cut by 2 bases, the J end by 1 base, with 19 bases between. The CDR3 has 17 amino acids. The CDR3 reads CASSFALEGVNSYEQYF. CDR3 nucleotide sequence: TGTGCCAGCAGCTTTGCCTTGGAGGGCGTCAATTCCTACGAGCAGTACTTC.

The chain recombines TRBV27 with TRBJ2-7, with 8 positions matching TRBD2. The CDR3 is 15 residues long. The junction had 6 bases not matched to a gene; V was cut back by 3 bases and J by 2 bases. Germline-derived CDR1 and CDR2 are MNHEY and SMNVEV (reference sequence). The CDR3 DNA reads TGTGCCAGCAGTTTTCTCCCCGGGAGGGCCTACGAGCAGTACTTC. It translates to CASSFLPGRAYEQYF.

In this sample, this clone turned up a few times. The chain carries TRBV7-8 and TRBJ1-4; 9 positions agree with TRBD1. Germline assignment: CDR1 SGHVS and CDR2 FQNEAQ. V was pared by 3 bases and J by 5 bases, with 1 base of the junction left unmatched. The CDR3 runs 14 residues. The CDR3: CASSFGTGNEKLFF. CDR3 nucleotide sequence: TGTGCCAGCAGCTTTGGGACAGGGAATGAAAAACTGTTTTTT. Full variable domain (rest looked up from reference TRBV7-8 and TRBJ1-4): GAGVSQSPRYKVAKRGQDVALRCDPISGHVSLFWYQQALGQGPEFLTYFQNEAQLDKSGLPSDRFFAERPEGSVSTLKIQRTQQEDSAVYLCASSFGTGNEKLFFGSGTQLSVL.

The chain joins TRBV29-1 to TRBJ2-3; TRBD1 or TRBD2 may be the D gene (5 bases each). CDR3 size: 15 residues. Germline CDR1 is SQVTM and CDR2 is ANQGSEA. The V end lost 3 bases, the J end lost 2 bases, and 15 bases lay between the germline ends. As DNA, the CDR3 is TGCAGCGTTGACCCCCGGGACGGGCCCACAGATACGCAGTATTTT. This encodes CSVDPRDGPTDTQYF.

J is TRBJ2-1 and V is TRBV5-6; TRBD2 agrees at 11 bases. The germline CDR1 and CDR2 sequences are SGHDT and YYEEEE. The CDR3 is made up of 16 amino acids. V was pared by 2 bases and J by 4 bases, with 5 bases of the junction left unmatched. CDR3 sequence (DNA): TGTGCCAGCAGCTTAACTAGCGGGAGAAGTTACAATGAGCAGTTCTTC. Translated, it gives CASSLTSGRSYNEQFF.

DNA of the CDR3: TGTGCCAGCAGTTCCGCGGTTCGCGGTGAGCAGTTCTTC. Translating it yields CASSSAVRGEQFF. V and J are TRBV28 and TRBJ2-1, with D unclear. The germline V gene has CDR1 MDHEN and CDR2 SYDVKM. The CDR3 contains 13 residues. V was trimmed by 4 bases and J by 9 bases, leaving 13 bases between them.

The rearrangement links TRBV7-9 to TRBJ1-4, with a weak D call TRBD1 (6 bases). The ends were cut back, 5 bases at V and 8 bases at J, with 15 bases in the middle. Germline V gene data show CDR1 as SEHNR and CDR2 as FQNEAQ (reference sequence). The CDR3 spans 14 residues. The CDR3 reads CASSPIRGGEKLFF. Written as DNA, the CDR3 is TGTGCCAGCAGCCCTATCCGAGGGGGGGAAAAACTGTTTTTT.